The T cell receptor (beta chain) under discussion was sequenced for a study of lymphopenia after photon versus proton radiotherapy. Only in-frame clones appear in the TCRdb table, and some are missing; sequencing was by immunoSEQ multiplex PCR. The repertoire consists of around 23,000 clones, with 87% occurring once and the leading ten covering roughly 19%. Comments on this clone: Antigen specificity is unknown.

Study observations and caveats: Relative stability marked proton patients; photon patients lost diversity and naive cells. Oligoclonal CD8+ Temra expansion after nadir drove photon patients' diversity drop. Survival link was tested only in deceased patients; proton benefit remains a possibility.

This CDR3 region has 16 residues. CDR1 and CDR2 (germline): KGHSH, LQKENI. V gave up 3 bases and J gave up 5 bases, with 16 bases separating them. The V call is TRBV18, the J call TRBJ1-4, with D perhaps matching TRBD1 (6 bases). Sequenced material: peripheral blood, taken from a patient treated with photon-based radiotherapy. The sequence was collected from a man over 45 with gastric cancer. The CDR3 DNA is TGTGCCAGCTCACCCCCTTTCAGGGGCGGAAATGAAAAACTGTTTTTT. This gives the protein CASSPPFRGGNEKLFF.